The T cell receptor (beta chain) described here comes from a study of blood T cell repertoires in COVID-19. The overall study: Italy, Spain and the United States were the sources of the convalescent and acute COVID-19 samples. Sources were T cells, B-cell-depleted T cells, or PBMCs; the material itself was cDNA or gDNA.

Original processing methods: Quantification of nucleated cells was approximated via reference gene primer amplification. Sequencing used immunoSEQ multiplex PCR; TCRdb keeps in-frame clones, though not all of them. The DNA was the basis for D and trimming; V, J and clone size are from that table. The sample yields approximately 190,000 clones, around 80% seen once. The source is a man in his thirties or forties with active or convalescent COVID-19. The specimen sequenced was peripheral blood.

The CDR3 DNA reads as TGTGCCAGCAACCCCCGCCCGGGACAGGTCAACTACGAGCAGTACTTC. Residues: CASNPRPGQVNYEQYF. V gene TRBV6-2 or TRBV6-3 combines with J gene TRBJ2-7; 8 nucleotides align to TRBD1. Losses at the gene ends were 7 bases for V and 3 bases for J; bases not matched to a gene: 14. Germline assignment: CDR1 MNHEY and CDR2 SVGEGT. The CDR3 extends over 16 amino acids.